These 4 T cell receptor beta chains were sequenced from one sample in a study of T cell responses to AZD1222 COVID-19 vaccine (dated by TCRdb to about 2021). The time point label corresponds to: about 28 days (+/-7) after the second vaccine dose. Library generation was performed with the immunoSEQ multiplex PCR assay. Not all clones reach the TCRdb copy of this immuneACCESS table, which keeps in-frame sequences only. Checked studies attribute under half of the gap to unresolved V genes and leave the rest unexplained. The sample contains 150,000 to 200,000 clones, about 88% of them found a single time. 25% to 30% of the sample belongs to the ten largest clones. This sample comprised peripheral blood, obtained 28 days after the second AZD1222 dose. The receptors were gathered from an adult who received the AZD1222 COVID-19 vaccine.

This chain links TRBV19 with TRBJ1-1, with TRBD1 matching 9 bases. The V segment lost 4 bases and the J segment 1 base; nucleotides outside the gene matches: 4. The CDR3 consists of 15 residues. The germline V gene encodes CDR1 LNHDA and CDR2 SQIVND (reference sequence). The CDR3 coding sequence is TGTGCCAGTAGTAAACAGGGACAGGGGAACACTGAAGCTTTCTTT. Residues: CASSKQGQGNTEAFF.

The chain has TRBV4-3 and TRBJ2-2; perhaps D is TRBD1 or TRBD2 (5 bases each). CDR3 length: 16 residues. The germline V gene has CDR1 LGHNA and CDR2 YSLEER. Trimming took off 2 bases at V and 4 bases at J, with 14 bases between the two ends. The CDR3 loop reads CASSQITGRFTGELFF. CDR3 nucleotide sequence: TGCGCCAGCAGCCAAATCACGGGACGATTCACCGGGGAGCTGTTTTTT.

The chain links TRBV28 to TRBJ1-2; D unresolved. V was trimmed by 5 bases and J by 1 base, leaving 8 bases between them. Germline V CDR1 and CDR2: MDHEN, SYDVKM. The CDR3 runs to 13 residues. Here the CDR3 reads CASSGRNNYGYTF. The CDR3 DNA is TGTGCCAGCAGTGGTCGGAATAACTATGGCTACACCTTC.

The chain employs TRBV30 and TRBJ1-2; D possibly corresponds to TRBD1 (6 bases). Germline values: CDR1 GTSNPN, CDR2 SVGIG (reference sequence). This CDR3 region has 12 residues. With 6 bases removed from V and 4 bases from J, the gap between germline ends came to 12 bases. This CDR3 is CACSKGGYGYTF. CDR3 coding DNA: TGTGCCTGTTCGAAGGGGGGCTATGGCTACACCTTC.